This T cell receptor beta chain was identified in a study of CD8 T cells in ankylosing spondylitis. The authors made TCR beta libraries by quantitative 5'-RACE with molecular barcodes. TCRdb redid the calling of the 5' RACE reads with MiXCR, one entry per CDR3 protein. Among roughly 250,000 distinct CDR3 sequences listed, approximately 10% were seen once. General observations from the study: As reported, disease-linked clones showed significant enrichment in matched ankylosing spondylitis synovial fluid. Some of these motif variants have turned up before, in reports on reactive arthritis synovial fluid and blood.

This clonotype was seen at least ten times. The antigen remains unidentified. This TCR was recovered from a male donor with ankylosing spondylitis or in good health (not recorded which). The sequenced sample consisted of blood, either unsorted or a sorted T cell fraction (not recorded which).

The chain's CDR3 is CASSLANEQYF. CDR3 coding DNA: TGTGCCAGCAGTTTAGCCAACGAGCAGTACTTC. The gene calls are TRBV12-3 or TRBV12-4 and TRBJ2-7; D unresolved. V was cut by 0 bases and J by 5 bases, with 2 bases left in between. The length of the CDR3 is 11 residues.